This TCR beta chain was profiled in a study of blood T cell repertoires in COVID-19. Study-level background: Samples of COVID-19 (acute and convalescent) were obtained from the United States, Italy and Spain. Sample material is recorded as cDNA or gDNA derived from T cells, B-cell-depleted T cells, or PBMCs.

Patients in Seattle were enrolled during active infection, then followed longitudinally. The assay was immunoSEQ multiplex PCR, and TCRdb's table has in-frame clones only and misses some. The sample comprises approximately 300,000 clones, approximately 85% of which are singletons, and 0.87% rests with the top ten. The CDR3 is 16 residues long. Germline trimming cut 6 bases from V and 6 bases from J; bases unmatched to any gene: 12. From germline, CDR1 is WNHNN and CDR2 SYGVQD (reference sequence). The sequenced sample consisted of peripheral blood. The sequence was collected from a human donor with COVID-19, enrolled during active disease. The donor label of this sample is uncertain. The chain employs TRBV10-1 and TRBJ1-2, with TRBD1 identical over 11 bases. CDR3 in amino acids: CASSGTRTGGDDGYTF. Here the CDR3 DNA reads TGCGCCAGCAGCGGGACTCGGACAGGGGGCGATGATGGCTACACCTTC.